This T cell receptor beta chain comes out of a study of tumor and adjacent non-tumor tissue in lung cancer. Ten or more counts support this clonotype. Its antigen is unknown. This sample's RNA came from whole unsorted tissue. Whole-study results and caveats: Normal lung showed higher cumulative top 100 clone frequency than tumor.

The library came from three nested PCR rounds adapted from ARM-PCR protocols. TCRdb itself ran the multiplex PCR reads through MiXCR, one entry per CDR3 protein. The sample has some 80,000 distinct CDR3 sequences, roughly 72% seen once. In germline, CDR1 is LGHNA, CDR2 YNFKEQ. CDR3 size: 17 residues. V dropped 1 base and J dropped 2; count of bases not matched to a gene: 9. The V call is TRBV4-2, the J call TRBJ2-7; 9 bases align to TRBD1. The sequence was obtained from a woman between 35 and 50 years old with non-small cell lung cancer. Sequencing was carried out using lung tumor tissue. CDR3 sequence: CASSQAFGQGQAYEQYF. Written as DNA, the CDR3 is TGTGCCAGCAGCCAAGCATTTGGACAGGGGCAGGCCTACGAGCAGTACTTC.